The next 18 T cell receptor beta chains were all read from a single sample in a study of cytomegalovirus exposure and HLA in healthy donors. Use of 60 Vbeta and 13 Jbeta primers characterized the PCR. Assay used: immunoSEQ multiplex PCR; TCRdb lists only in-frame clones, some missing. Of under 150,000 clones detected, around three quarters appear once; the ten largest clones hold more than 3%. Sequencing was carried out using PBMCs. The receptor source for this set is a man aged 25-45 years in good health and CMV-seronegative.

The V and J genes are TRBV5-1 and TRBJ2-3, with 8 bases that match TRBD1. V gave up 4 bases and J gave up 5 bases; unmatched junction bases: 9. This CDR3 has 15 amino acids. Per the germline V gene, CDR1 is SGHRS and CDR2 is YFSETQ. The CDR3 nucleotides read TGCGCCAGCAGCATACCGACAGGGGTCGGAGATACGCAGTATTTT. This gives the protein CASSIPTGVGDTQYF. The entire variable domain, with the rest obtained from reference TRBV5-1 and TRBJ2-3, is as follows: KAGVTQTPRYLIKTRGQQVTLSCSPISGHRSVSWYQQTPGQGLQFLFEYFSETQRNKGNFPGRFSGRQFSNSRSEMNVSTLELGDSALYLCASSIPTGVGDTQYFGPGTRLTVL.

The chain is built from TRBV27 and TRBJ1-1, with no clear D. The length of the CDR3 is 16 residues. V was pared by 4 bases and J by 4 bases, with 19 bases between. Looked up from germline, CDR1 is MNHEY and CDR2 is SMNVEV (reference sequence). The CDR3 bases are TGTGCCAGCAGTTCAGCGTTCCTCTTTAGTGCCACTGAAGCTTTCTTT. Translating gives CASSSAFLFSATEAFF.

The chain recombines TRBV9 with TRBJ2-5, with 12 bases aligning to TRBD2. The CDR3 contains 14 residues. Germline V gene lookup returns CDR1 SGDLS and CDR2 YYNGEE. Losses at the gene ends were 0 bases for V and 11 bases for J; bases not matched to a gene: 5. The CDR3 coding sequence is TGTGCCAGCAGCGTAGGTGGACTAGCGGGGCCACAGTACTTC. Protein sequence: CASSVGGLAGPQYF.

The V and J genes are TRBV4-2 and TRBJ1-3; no clear D. This CDR3 comprises 17 residues. V was shortened by 5 bases and J by 1 base, with 18 bases between the two germline ends. Germline V gives CDR1 LGHNA, CDR2 YNFKEQ. The CDR3 DNA is TGTGCCAGCAGCGCTGCTTTCGGCGGCAGATCTGGAAACACCATATATTTT. As protein: CASSAAFGGRSGNTIYF.

The chain employs TRBV19 and TRBJ1-5; D possibly corresponds to TRBD1 (5 bases). Germline assignment: CDR1 LNHDA and CDR2 SQIVND (reference sequence). The ends were cut back, 2 bases at V and 6 bases at J, with 8 bases in the middle. The CDR3 spans 13 residues. CDR3 DNA: TGTGCCAGTAGTATAAAGGGGTTTCAGCCCCAGCATTTT. It codes for CASSIKGFQPQHF.

The chain joins TRBV19 to TRBJ1-2; D remains unclear. V lost 4 bases, J lost 8 bases, and 8 bases lay in between. The CDR3 spans 11 residues. Looked up from germline, CDR1 is LNHDA and CDR2 is SQIVND (reference sequence). CDR3 residues: CASSTVSGYTF. The DNA for the CDR3 is TGTGCCAGTAGTACAGTTAGCGGCTACACCTTC.

This clone was observed once. This chain links TRBV10-3 with TRBJ2-1, with 8 bases aligning to TRBD2. The CDR3 covers 16 residues. Germline CDR1 and CDR2: ENHRY and SYGVKD. V dropped 4 bases and J dropped 7; count of bases not matched to a gene: 12. CDR3 amino acids: CAISGAGTSFGNEQFF. CDR3 sequence (DNA): TGTGCCATCAGTGGTGCCGGGACTAGTTTTGGGAATGAGCAGTTCTTC.

This clone was recorded a few times. The gene calls are TRBV30 and TRBJ2-1, with 8 bases aligning to TRBD2. V shed 1 base and J 5 bases; nucleotides not matched to a gene: 13. This CDR3 comprises 17 residues. The V gene's germline CDR1 is GTSNPN and CDR2 SVGIG (reference sequence). The CDR3 loop is CAWSGRAMRGVNNEQFF. The CDR3 bases are TGTGCCTGGAGTGGACGAGCTATGCGGGGGGTAAACAATGAGCAGTTCTTC.

This clone was found a few times. The chain recombines TRBV7-9 with TRBJ2-5; TRBD2 aligns across 11 bases. CDR3 length: 17 amino acids. Losses at the gene ends were 5 bases for V and 6 bases for J; bases not matched to a gene: 14. Germline lookup yields CDR1 SEHNR and CDR2 FQNEAQ (reference sequence). CDR3 protein: CASSLTGTSGVHQTQYF. As DNA, the CDR3 is TGTGCCAGCAGCCTGACCGGGACTAGCGGTGTGCATCAGACCCAGTACTTC. The full variable domain, its missing parts supplied by reference TRBV7-9 and TRBJ2-5, is DTGVSQNPRHKITKRGQNVTFRCDPISEHNRLYWYRQTLGQGPEFLTYFQNEAQLEKSRLLSDRFSAERPKGSFSTLEIQRTEQGDSAMYLCASSLTGTSGVHQTQYFGPGTRLLVL.

This clone was recorded once. The CDR3 protein is CASSSTNSPLHF. Written as DNA, the CDR3 is TGTGCCAGCAGCAGCACTAATTCACCCCTCCACTTT. The V gene is TRBV9, the J gene TRBJ1-6; no firm D call. Looked up from germline, CDR1 is SGDLS and CDR2 is YYNGEE. With 4 bases removed from V and 6 bases from J, the gap between germline ends came to 5 bases. The CDR3 covers 12 residues.

V usage is TRBV6-1 and J usage is TRBJ2-1, with D possibly matching TRBD2 (6 bases). The CDR3 is made up of 15 amino acids. The ends were cut back, 3 bases at V and 5 bases at J, with 14 bases in the middle. Per germline, CDR1 MNHNS and CDR2 SASEGT. CDR3 DNA sequence: TGTGCCAGCAGTGACCCCGGGACTCTCAACAATGAGCAGTTCTTC. Translating gives CASSDPGTLNNEQFF.

V is TRBV9 and J is TRBJ2-1, with TRBD2 identical over 13 bases. Germline V lookup: CDR1 SGDLS, CDR2 YYNGEE. CDR3 length equals 15 residues. V was clipped by 3 bases and J by 8 bases; unmatched bases: 5. CDR3 sequence: CASSASGTSGDEQFF. In DNA, the CDR3 is TGTGCCAGCAGCGCTTCCGGGACTAGCGGGGATGAGCAGTTCTTC. The full variable domain, rest sourced from reference TRBV9 and TRBJ2-1, is DSGVTQTPKHLITATGQRVTLRCSPRSGDLSVYWYQQSLDQGLQFLIQYYNGEERAKGNILERFSAQQFPDLHSELNLSSLELGDSALYFCASSASGTSGDEQFFGPGTRLTVL.

The rearrangement joins TRBV10-3 to TRBJ2-1, with 9 positions matching TRBD1. V lost 0 bases, J lost 12 bases, and 12 bases stayed unmatched. CDR3 length equals 16 residues. Germline assignment: CDR1 ENHRY and CDR2 SYGVKD. This CDR3 reads CAISESGGQGNLWQFF. CDR3 sequence (DNA): TGTGCCATCAGTGAGTCGGGCGGACAGGGGAATTTATGGCAGTTCTTC.

The gene calls are TRBV7-8 and TRBJ1-1; TRBD1 agrees at 10 bases. The trim removed 4 bases at V and 5 bases at J, leaving 7 bases unmatched. This CDR3 has 15 residues. CDR1 and CDR2 from the germline V gene are SGHVS and FQNEAQ. The CDR3: CASSSGQGRGTEAFF. CDR3 in DNA: TGTGCCAGCAGCTCGGGACAGGGGAGGGGGACTGAAGCTTTCTTT.

V gene TRBV30 combines with J gene TRBJ2-3, with 8 bases lining up with TRBD2. The CDR3 consists of 15 residues. Germline loops: CDR1 GTSNPN, CDR2 SVGIG (reference sequence). J was trimmed by 2 bases and V by 5 bases; bases with no gene match: 9. DNA for the CDR3: TGTGCCTGGGAAGGATTAGCGGGGACCACAGATACGCAGTATTTT. Translated, it gives CAWEGLAGTTDTQYF.

Points on this clone: The junction departs from germline at one end; a sequencing error may be responsible. V usage is TRBV5-1 and J usage is TRBJ1-1, with 10 bases identical to TRBD1. The CDR3 loop spans 13 amino acids. Germline CDR1 reads SGHRS; CDR2 reads YFSETQ. CDR3 loop: CASWTGGNTEDFF. DNA of the CDR3: TGCGCCAGCTGGACAGGGGGTAACACTGAAGATTTCTTT.

The rearrangement joins TRBV7-9 to TRBJ2-7; D ambiguous. Trimming pared 4 bases from V and 5 bases from J, leaving 12 bases between. Germline CDR1 reads SEHNR; CDR2 reads FQNEAQ (reference sequence). The CDR3 is made up of 13 amino acids. This CDR3 reads CASSSPRGHEQYF. The CDR3 coding sequence is TGTGCCAGCAGCTCCCCCAGAGGCCACGAGCAGTACTTC.

This rearrangement joins TRBV5-1 to TRBJ2-5; the D is unclear. CDR3 length: 12 residues. Germline V gives CDR1 SGHRS, CDR2 YFSETQ. V lost 0 bases, J lost 4 bases, and 4 bases lay in between. The CDR3 sequence is CASSLARETQYF. CDR3 DNA sequence: TGCGCCAGCAGCTTGGCCAGAGAGACCCAGTACTTC.